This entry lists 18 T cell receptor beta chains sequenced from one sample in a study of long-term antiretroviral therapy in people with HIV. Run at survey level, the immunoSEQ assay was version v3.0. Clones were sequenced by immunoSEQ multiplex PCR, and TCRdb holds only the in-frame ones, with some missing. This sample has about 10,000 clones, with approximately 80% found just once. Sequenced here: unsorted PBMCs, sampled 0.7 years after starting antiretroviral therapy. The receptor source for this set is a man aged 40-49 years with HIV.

CDR3 amino acids: CASEWYNEQFF. The CDR3 DNA reads TGTGCCAGCGAATGGTACAATGAGCAGTTCTTC. The chain is built from TRBV2 and TRBJ2-1; unclear D gene. CDR1 is SNHLY and CDR2 is FYNNEI in the germline V gene. The CDR3 spans 11 residues. Trimming stripped 8 bases from V and 4 bases from J, with 6 bases between.

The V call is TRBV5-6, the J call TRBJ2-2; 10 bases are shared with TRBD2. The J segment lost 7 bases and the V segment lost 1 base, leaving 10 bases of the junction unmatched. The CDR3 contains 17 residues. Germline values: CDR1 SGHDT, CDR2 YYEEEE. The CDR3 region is CASSLRSLAGVVGELFF. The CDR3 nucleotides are TGTGCCAGCAGCTTGAGGTCCCTAGCGGGAGTGGTCGGGGAGCTGTTTTTT.

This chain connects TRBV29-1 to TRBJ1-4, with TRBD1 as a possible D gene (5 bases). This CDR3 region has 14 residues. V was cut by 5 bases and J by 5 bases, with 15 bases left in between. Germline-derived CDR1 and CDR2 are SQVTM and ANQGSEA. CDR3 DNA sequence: TGCAGCGTTCCTTCCGGGACCCAAAATGAAAAACTGTTTTTT. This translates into CSVPSGTQNEKLFF.

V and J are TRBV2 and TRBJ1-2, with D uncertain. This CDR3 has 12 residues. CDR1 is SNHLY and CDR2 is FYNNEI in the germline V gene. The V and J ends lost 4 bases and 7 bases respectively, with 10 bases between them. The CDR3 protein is CASSVGQRGYTF. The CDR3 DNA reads TGTGCCAGCAGTGTAGGCCAGCGTGGCTACACCTTC.

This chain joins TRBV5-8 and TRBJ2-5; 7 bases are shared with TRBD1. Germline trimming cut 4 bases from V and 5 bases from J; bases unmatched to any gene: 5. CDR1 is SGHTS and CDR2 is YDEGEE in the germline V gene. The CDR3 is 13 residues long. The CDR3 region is CASSPTGVETQYF. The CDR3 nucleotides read TGTGCCAGCAGCCCAACAGGGGTTGAGACCCAGTACTTC.

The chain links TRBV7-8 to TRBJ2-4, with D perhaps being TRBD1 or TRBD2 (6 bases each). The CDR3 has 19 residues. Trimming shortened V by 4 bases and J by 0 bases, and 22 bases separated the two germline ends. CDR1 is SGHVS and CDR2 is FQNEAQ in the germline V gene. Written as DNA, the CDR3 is TGTGCCAGCAGCTATCTCGGGCGGGGACAAGGGGTAGCCAAAAACATTCAGTACTTC. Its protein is CASSYLGRGQGVAKNIQYF.

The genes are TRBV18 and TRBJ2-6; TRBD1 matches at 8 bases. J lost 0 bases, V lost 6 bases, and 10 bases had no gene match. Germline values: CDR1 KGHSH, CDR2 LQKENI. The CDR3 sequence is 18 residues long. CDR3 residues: CASSSLDRAFSGANVLTF. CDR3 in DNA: TGTGCCAGCTCGTCTTTGGACAGGGCCTTCTCTGGGGCCAACGTCCTGACTTTC.

This CDR3 is CASSQQIDTYEQYF. The CDR3 DNA is TGTGCCAGCAGCCAACAAATAGATACCTACGAGCAGTACTTC. The chain combines TRBV7-6 with TRBJ2-7; D is unclear. The V gene's germline CDR1 is SGHVS and CDR2 FNYEAQ. This CDR3 is 14 amino acids long. Trimming took off 5 bases at V and 2 bases at J, with 13 bases between the two ends. The whole variable domain, remainder taken from reference TRBV7-6 and TRBJ2-7, is GAGVSQSPRYKVTKRGQDVALRCDPISGHVSLYWYRQALGQGPEFLTYFNYEAQQDKSGLPNDRFSAERPEGSISTLTIQRTEQRDSAMYRCASSQQIDTYEQYFGPGTRLTVT.

For the CDR3, the DNA is TGTGCCAGCCGCATGACAGATACCAACTATGGCTACACCTTC. It translates to CASRMTDTNYGYTF. This rearrangement joins TRBV6-4 to TRBJ1-2; maybe TRBD1 (5 bases). Germline CDR1 is MRHNA and CDR2 is SNTAGT. V was shortened by 8 bases and J by 2 bases, with 15 bases between the two germline ends. The CDR3 contains 14 residues.

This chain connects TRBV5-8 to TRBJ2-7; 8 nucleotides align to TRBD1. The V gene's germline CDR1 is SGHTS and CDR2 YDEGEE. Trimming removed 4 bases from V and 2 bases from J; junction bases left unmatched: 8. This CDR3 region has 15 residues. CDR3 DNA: TGTGCCAGCAGCCCCCTGACAGGGGCGACCTACGAGCAGTACTTC. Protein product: CASSPLTGATYEQYF. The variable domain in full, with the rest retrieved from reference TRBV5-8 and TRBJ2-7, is EAGVTQSPTHLIKTRGQQATLRCSPISGHTSVYWYQQALGLGLQFLLWYDEGEERNRGNFPPRFSGRQFPNYSSELNVNALELEDSALYLCASSPLTGATYEQYFGPGTRLTVT.

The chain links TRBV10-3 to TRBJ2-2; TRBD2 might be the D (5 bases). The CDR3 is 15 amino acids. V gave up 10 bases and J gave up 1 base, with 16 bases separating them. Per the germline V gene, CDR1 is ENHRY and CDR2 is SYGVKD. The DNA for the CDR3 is TGTGCCACCGCCGCGGACTCGCAGAACACCGGGGAGCTGTTTTTT. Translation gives CATAADSQNTGELFF.

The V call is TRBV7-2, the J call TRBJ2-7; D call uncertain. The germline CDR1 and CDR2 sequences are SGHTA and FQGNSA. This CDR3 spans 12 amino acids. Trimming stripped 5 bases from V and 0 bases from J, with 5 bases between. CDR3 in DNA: TGTGCCAGCAGCCCACTCTCCTACGAGCAGTACTTC. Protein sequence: CASSPLSYEQYF.

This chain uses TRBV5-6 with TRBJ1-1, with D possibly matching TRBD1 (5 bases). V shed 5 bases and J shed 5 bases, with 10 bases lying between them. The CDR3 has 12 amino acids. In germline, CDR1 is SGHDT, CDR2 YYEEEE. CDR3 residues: CASSQGFTEAFF. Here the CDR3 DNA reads TGTGCCAGCAGTCAGGGATTTACTGAAGCTTTCTTT.

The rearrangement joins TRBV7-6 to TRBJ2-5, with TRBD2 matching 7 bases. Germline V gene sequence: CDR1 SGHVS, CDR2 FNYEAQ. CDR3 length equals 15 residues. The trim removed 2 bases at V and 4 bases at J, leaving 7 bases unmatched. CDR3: CASSLSGGGGETQYF. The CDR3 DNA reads TGTGCCAGCAGCTTATCGGGGGGAGGTGGAGAGACCCAGTACTTC.

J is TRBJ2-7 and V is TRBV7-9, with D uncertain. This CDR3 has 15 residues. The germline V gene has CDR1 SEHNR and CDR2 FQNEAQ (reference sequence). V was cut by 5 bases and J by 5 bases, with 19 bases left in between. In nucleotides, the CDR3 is TGTGCCAGCAGCCTACAAGCTTGGGGTTTAGACGAGCAGTACTTC. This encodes CASSLQAWGLDEQYF.

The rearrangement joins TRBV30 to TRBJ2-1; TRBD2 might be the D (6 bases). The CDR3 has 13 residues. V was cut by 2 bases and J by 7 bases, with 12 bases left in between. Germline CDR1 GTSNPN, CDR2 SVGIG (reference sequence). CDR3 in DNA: TGTGCCTGGAGTAGGACGGGAGTTAATGAGCAGTTCTTC. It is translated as CAWSRTGVNEQFF.

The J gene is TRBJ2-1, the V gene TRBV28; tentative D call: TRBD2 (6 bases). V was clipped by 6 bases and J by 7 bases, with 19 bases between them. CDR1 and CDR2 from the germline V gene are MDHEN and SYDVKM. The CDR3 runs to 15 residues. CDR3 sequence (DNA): TGTGCCAGCAGAATAACCGGGACTTCGGGGAATGAGCAGTTCTTC. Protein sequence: CASRITGTSGNEQFF.

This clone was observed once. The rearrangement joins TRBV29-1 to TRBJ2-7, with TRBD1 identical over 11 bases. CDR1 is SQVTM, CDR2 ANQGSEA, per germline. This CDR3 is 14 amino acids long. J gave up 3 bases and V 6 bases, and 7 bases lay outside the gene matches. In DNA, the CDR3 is TGCAGCGTGCTGCCCGGGACAGGGGGCTACGAGCAGTACTTC. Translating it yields CSVLPGTGGYEQYF.